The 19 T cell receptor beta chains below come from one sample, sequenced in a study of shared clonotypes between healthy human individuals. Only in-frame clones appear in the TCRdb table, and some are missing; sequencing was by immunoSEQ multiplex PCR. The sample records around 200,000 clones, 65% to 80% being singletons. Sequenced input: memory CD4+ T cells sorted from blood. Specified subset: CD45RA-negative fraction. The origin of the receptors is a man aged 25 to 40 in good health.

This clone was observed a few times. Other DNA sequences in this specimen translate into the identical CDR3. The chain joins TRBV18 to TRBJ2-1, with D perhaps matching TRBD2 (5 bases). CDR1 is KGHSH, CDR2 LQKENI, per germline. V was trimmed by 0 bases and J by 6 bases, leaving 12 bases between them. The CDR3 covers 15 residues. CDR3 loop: CASSPPSLGGNEQFF. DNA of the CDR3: TGTGCCAGCTCACCACCGTCACTAGGTGGCAATGAGCAGTTCTTC.

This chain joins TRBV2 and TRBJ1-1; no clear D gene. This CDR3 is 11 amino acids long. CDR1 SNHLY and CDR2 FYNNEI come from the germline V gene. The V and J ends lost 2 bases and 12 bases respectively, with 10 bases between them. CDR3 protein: CASSERMRTFF. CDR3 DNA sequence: TGTGCCAGCAGTGAACGGATGAGAACTTTCTTT.

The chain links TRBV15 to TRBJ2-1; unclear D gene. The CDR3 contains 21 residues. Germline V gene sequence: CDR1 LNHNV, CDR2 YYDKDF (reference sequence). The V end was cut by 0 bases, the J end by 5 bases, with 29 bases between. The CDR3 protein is CATSRDLIPTREYGKNNEQFF. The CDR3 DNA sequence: TGTGCCACCAGCAGAGATCTTATACCAACCCGAGAGTACGGCAAAAACAATGAGCAGTTCTTC.

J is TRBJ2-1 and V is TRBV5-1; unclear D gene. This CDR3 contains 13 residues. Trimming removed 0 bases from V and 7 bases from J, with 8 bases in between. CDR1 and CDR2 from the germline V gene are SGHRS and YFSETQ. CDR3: CASSLDLKNEQFF. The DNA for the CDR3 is TGCGCCAGCAGCTTGGACCTAAAAAATGAGCAGTTCTTC.

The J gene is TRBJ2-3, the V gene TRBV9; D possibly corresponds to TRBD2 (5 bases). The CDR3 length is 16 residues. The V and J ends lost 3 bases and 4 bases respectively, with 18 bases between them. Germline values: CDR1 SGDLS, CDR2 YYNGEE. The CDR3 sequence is CASSAWTRTPPDTQYF. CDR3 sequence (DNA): TGTGCCAGCAGCGCCTGGACTCGGACCCCCCCAGATACGCAGTATTTT.

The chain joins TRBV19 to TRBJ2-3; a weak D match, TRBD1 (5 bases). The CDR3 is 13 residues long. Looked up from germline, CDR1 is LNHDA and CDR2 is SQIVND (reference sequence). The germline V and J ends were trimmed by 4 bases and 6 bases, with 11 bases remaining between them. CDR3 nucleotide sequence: TGTGCCAGTAGTAACCAGGGTGTGGATACGCAGTATTTT. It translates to CASSNQGVDTQYF.

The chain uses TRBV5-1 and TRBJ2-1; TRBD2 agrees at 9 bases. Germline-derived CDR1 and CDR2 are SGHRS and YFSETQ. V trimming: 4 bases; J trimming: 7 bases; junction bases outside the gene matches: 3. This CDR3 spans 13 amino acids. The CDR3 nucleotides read TGCGCCAGCAGCCTCGGACTAGCGAATGAGCAGTTCTTC. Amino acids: CASSLGLANEQFF.

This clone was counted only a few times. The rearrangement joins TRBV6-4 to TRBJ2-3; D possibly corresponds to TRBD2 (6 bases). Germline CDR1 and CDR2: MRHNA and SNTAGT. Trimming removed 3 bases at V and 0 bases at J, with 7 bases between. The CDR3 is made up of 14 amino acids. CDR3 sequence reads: CASSEGTSTDTQYF. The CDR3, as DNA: TGTGCCAGCAGTGAGGGGACTAGCACAGATACGCAGTATTTT.

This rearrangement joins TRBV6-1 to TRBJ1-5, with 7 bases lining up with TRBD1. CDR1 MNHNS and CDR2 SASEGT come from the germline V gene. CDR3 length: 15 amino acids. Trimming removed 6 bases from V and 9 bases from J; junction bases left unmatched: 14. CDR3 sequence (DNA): TGTGCCAGCAGCAACTGGGACAGTCCGAACGGGCCCCAGCATTTT. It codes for CASSNWDSPNGPQHF.

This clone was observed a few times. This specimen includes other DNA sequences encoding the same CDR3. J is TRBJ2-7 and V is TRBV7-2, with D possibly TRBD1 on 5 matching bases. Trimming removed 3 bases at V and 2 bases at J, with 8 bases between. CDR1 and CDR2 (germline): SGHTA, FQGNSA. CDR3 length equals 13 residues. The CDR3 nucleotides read TGTGCCAGCAGCTTTGACAGTACCTACGAGCAGTACTTC. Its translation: CASSFDSTYEQYF. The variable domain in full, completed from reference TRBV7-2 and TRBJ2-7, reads GAGVSQSPSNKVTEKGKDVELRCDPISGHTALYWYRQSLGQGLEFLIYFQGNSAPDKSGLPSDRFSAERTGGSVSTLTIQRTQQEDSAVYLCASSFDSTYEQYFGPGTRLTVT.

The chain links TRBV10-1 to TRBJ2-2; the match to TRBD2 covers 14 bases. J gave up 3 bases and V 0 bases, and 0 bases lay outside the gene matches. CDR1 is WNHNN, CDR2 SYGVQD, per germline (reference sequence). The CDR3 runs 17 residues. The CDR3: CASSESGLAGDTGELFF. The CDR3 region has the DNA TGCGCCAGCAGTGAGTCGGGACTAGCGGGAGACACCGGGGAGCTGTTTTTT.

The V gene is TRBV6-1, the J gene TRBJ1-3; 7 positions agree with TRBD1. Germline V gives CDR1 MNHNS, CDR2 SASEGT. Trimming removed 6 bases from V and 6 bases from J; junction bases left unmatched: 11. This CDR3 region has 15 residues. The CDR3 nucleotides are TGTGCCAGCAGCTTCCTACAGGGGTGGGAAAACACCATATATTTT. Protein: CASSFLQGWENTIYF.

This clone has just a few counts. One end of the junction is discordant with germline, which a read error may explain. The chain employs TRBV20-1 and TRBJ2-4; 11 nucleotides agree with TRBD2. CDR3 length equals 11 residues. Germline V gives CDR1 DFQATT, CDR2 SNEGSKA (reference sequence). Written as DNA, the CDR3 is TGCAGTGCTTTTACTAGCGGGAGTCGTAACTTC. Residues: CSAFTSGSRNF.

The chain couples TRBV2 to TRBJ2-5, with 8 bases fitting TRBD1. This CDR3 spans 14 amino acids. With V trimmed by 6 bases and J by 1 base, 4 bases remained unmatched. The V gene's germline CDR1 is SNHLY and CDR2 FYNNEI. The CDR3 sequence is CASSAQGAQETQYF. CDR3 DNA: TGTGCCAGCAGCGCGCAGGGGGCCCAAGAGACCCAGTACTTC.

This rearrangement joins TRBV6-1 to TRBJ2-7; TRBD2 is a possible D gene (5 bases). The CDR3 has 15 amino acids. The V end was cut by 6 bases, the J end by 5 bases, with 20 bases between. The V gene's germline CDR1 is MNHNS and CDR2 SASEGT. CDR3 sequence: CASRVIEGAGDEQYF. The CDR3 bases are TGTGCCAGCAGGGTCATCGAGGGAGCCGGCGACGAGCAGTACTTC.

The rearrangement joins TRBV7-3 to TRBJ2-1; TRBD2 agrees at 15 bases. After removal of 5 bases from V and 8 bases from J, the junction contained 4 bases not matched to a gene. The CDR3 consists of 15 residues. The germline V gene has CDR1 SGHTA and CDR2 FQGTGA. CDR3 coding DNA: TGTGCCAGCAGCACTAGGACTAGCGGGAGGGATGAGCAGTTCTTC. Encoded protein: CASSTRTSGRDEQFF.

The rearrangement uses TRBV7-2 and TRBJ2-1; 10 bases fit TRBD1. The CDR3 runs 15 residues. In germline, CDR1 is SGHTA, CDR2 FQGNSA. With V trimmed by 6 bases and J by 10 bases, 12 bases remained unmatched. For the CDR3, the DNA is TGTGCCAGCAGGTTACCCGGGACAGGGGCGTCAGAGCAGTTCTTC. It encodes CASRLPGTGASEQFF. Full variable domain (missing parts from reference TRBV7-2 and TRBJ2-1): GAGVSQSPSNKVTEKGKDVELRCDPISGHTALYWYRQSLGQGLEFLIYFQGNSAPDKSGLPSDRFSAERTGGSVSTLTIQRTQQEDSAVYLCASRLPGTGASEQFFGPGTRLTVL.

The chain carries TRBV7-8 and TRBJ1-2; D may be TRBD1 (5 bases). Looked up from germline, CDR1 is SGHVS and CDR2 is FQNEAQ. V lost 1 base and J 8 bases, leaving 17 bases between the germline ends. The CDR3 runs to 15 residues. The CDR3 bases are TGTGCCAGCAGCTTAGTGGCAGGGAGTTCTGTGGGCTACACCTTC. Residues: CASSLVAGSSVGYTF. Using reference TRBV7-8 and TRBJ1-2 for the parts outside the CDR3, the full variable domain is GAGVSQSPRYKVAKRGQDVALRCDPISGHVSLFWYQQALGQGPEFLTYFQNEAQLDKSGLPSDRFFAERPEGSVSTLKIQRTQQEDSAVYLCASSLVAGSSVGYTFGSGTRLTVV.

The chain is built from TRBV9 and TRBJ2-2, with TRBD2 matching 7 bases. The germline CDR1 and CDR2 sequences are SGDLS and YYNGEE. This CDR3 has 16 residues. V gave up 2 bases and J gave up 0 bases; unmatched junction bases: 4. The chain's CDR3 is CASSVRAGPNTGELFF. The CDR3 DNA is TGTGCCAGCAGCGTTAGAGCGGGACCGAACACCGGGGAGCTGTTTTTT.